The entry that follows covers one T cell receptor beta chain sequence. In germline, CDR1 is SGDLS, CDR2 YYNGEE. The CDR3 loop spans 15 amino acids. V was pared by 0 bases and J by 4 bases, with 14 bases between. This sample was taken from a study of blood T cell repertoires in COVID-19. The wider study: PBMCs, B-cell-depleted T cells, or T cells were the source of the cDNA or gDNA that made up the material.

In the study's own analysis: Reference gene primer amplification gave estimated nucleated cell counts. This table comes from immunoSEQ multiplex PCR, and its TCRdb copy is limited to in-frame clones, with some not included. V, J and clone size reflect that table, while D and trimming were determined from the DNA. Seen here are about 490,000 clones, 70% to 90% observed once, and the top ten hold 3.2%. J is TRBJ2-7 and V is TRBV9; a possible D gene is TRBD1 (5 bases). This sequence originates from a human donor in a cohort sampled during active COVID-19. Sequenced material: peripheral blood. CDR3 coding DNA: TGTGCCAGCAGCGTAGGAGGTCGAGACAGTTACGAGCAGTACTTC. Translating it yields CASSVGGRDSYEQYF.